Reported below is one T cell receptor (beta chain). Its antigen is as yet unknown. The identical CDR3 is also encoded by other nucleotide sequences in the sample. Here immunoSEQ multiplex PCR was the method, and the copy in TCRdb shows in-frame clones only, minus some. This sample carries approximately 2,000,000 clones, under 95% of them seen once, and the ten largest clones take around 0.38%. The sample belongs to a study of shared clonotypes between healthy human individuals. Study observations and caveats: What naive subsets generally showed was a larger estimated richness than memory subsets showed.

The sample taken for sequencing was naive CD4+ T cells from PBMCs. The subset denotes: CD45RA+ positively selected. The clonotype originates from a man aged 18 to 30 in good health. Some clones in this sample may be carry-over from other donors' samples.

CDR3 residues: CASSVGGTGAYNEQFF. The CDR3 DNA follows: TGTGCCAGCAGCGTAGGCGGGACAGGGGCCTACAATGAGCAGTTCTTC. The V call is TRBV9, the J call TRBJ2-1; 10 nucleotides align to TRBD1. Unmatched junction bases numbered 2, after V lost 0 bases and J lost 2 bases. CDR3 length: 16 amino acids. Germline CDR1 SGDLS, CDR2 YYNGEE.